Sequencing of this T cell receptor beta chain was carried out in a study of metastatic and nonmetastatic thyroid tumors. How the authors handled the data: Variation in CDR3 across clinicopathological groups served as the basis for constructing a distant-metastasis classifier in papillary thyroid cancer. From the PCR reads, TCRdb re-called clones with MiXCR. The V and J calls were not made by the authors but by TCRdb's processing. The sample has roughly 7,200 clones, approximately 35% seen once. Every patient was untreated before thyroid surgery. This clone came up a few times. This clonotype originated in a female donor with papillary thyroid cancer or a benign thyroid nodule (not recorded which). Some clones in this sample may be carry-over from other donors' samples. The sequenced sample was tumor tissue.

The CDR3 loop is CASSLADGNTEAFF. The DNA for the CDR3 is TGCGCCAGCAGCTTGGCCGACGGGAACACTGAAGCTTTCTTT. The chain links TRBV5-1 to TRBJ1-1; no firm D call. The CDR3 has 14 amino acids. Germline V lookup: CDR1 SGHRS, CDR2 YFSETQ. The V end was cut by 0 bases, the J end by 1 base, with 7 bases between.